The 21 T cell receptor beta chains below were found in one sample sequenced in a study of T-cell memory formation after mild COVID-19. One entry per CDR3 protein, called by TCRdb with MiXCR from the 5' RACE reads. The sample shows roughly 350,000 distinct CDR3 sequences, under 30% of them seen only once. Specimen: PBMCs or a T cell subset sorted from them (not recorded which). Every receptor here comes from an adult woman who had mild COVID-19 (a few samples of this study predate the infection). Cell type and time point are not known.

This clonotype was recorded a few times. This chain links TRBV7-9 with TRBJ2-3, with TRBD2 matching over 7 bases. V trimming: 4 bases; J trimming: 6 bases; junction bases outside the gene matches: 16. This CDR3 contains 17 residues. Germline-derived CDR1 and CDR2 are SEHNR and FQNEAQ (reference sequence). Written as DNA, the CDR3 is TGTGCCAGCAGCTCCGAGGATAGCGGGTGGAGGTCGGATACGCAGTATTTT. Amino acid sequence: CASSSEDSGWRSDTQYF.

J is TRBJ2-3 and V is TRBV7-6, with D perhaps matching TRBD1 or TRBD2 (5 bases each). Between the trimmed V and J ends, which lost 1 base and 4 bases, there was a span of 12 bases. The germline gives CDR1 SGHVS, CDR2 FNYEAQ. The CDR3 has 15 residues. The CDR3, as DNA: TGTGCCAGCAGCTTAGAGGGACGGCCACCAGATACGCAGTATTTT. It codes for CASSLEGRPPDTQYF.

This clonotype was observed a few times. The chain joins TRBV7-3 to TRBJ1-1, with 10 nucleotides matching TRBD1. Germline-derived CDR1 and CDR2 are SGHTA and FQGTGA. Trimming took 1 base from V and 4 from J; bases not matched to a gene: 3. This CDR3 contains 15 residues. The CDR3 protein is CASSLMDRGSTEAFF. In nucleotides, the CDR3 is TGTGCCAGCAGCTTAATGGACAGGGGGAGCACTGAAGCTTTCTTT.

This clonotype was detected only a few times. The rearrangement uses TRBV7-8 and TRBJ1-6, with D possibly being TRBD1 (5 bases). Germline V gives CDR1 SGHVS, CDR2 FQNEAQ. This CDR3 is 16 amino acids long. V was shortened by 1 base and J by 9 bases, with 16 bases between the two germline ends. The CDR3 loop is CASSLVPDGTLSPLHF. The CDR3 region has the DNA TGTGCCAGCAGCTTAGTTCCTGACGGGACGCTTTCACCCCTCCACTTT.

The chain joins TRBV7-3 to TRBJ2-5; 8 bases agree with TRBD2. Trimming cost V 5 bases and J 4 bases; bases outside gene matches: 9. Germline lookup yields CDR1 SGHTA and CDR2 FQGTGA. The CDR3 covers 15 residues. The DNA for the CDR3 is TGTGCCAGCAGCAACGGACTAGCTAGTTCAGAGACCCAGTACTTC. Protein: CASSNGLASSETQYF.

The chain recombines TRBV24-1 with TRBJ2-1; D not resolved. Per germline, CDR1 KGHDR and CDR2 SFDVKD. The CDR3 consists of 15 residues. The V and J ends lost 5 bases and 0 bases respectively, with 10 bases between them. CDR3 nucleotides: TGTGCCACCAGTGGTCACATGAGCTCCTACAATGAGCAGTTCTTC. Translating it yields CATSGHMSSYNEQFF.

In DNA, the CDR3 is TGTGCCAGCTCACCAAGGACAGGGCAAGAGACCCAGTACTTC. Protein product: CASSPRTGQETQYF. The chain is built from TRBV18 and TRBJ2-5; 8 bases are shared with TRBD1. This CDR3 contains 14 residues. V was pared by 2 bases and J by 2 bases, with 1 base of the junction left unmatched. Germline loops: CDR1 KGHSH, CDR2 LQKENI. The variable domain in full, completed from reference TRBV18 and TRBJ2-5, reads NAGVMQNPRHLVRRRGQEARLRCSPMKGHSHVYWYRQLPEEGLKFMVYLQKENIIDESGMPKERFSAEFPKEGPSILRIQQVVRGDSAAYFCASSPRTGQETQYFGPGTRLLVL.

The V call is TRBV4-1, the J call TRBJ2-7; tentatively, D is TRBD1 (6 bases). Germline lookup yields CDR1 MGHRA and CDR2 YSYEKL. The ends were cut back, 1 base at V and 0 bases at J, with 10 bases in the middle. This CDR3 spans 15 amino acids. The CDR3 is CASSQARDTSYEQYF. The CDR3 DNA sequence: TGCGCCAGCAGCCAAGCAAGGGACACCTCCTACGAGCAGTACTTC.

This chain uses TRBV24-1 with TRBJ2-1, with D maybe TRBD1 (5 bases). The CDR3 has 15 residues. V shed 5 bases and J shed 1 base, with 11 bases lying between them. In germline, CDR1 is KGHDR, CDR2 SFDVKD. The CDR3 protein is CATSGGRTSYNEQFF. The DNA for the CDR3 is TGTGCCACCAGTGGGGGCCGAACATCCTACAATGAGCAGTTCTTC.

The rearrangement uses TRBV12-5 and TRBJ1-5; D uncertain. This CDR3 region has 10 residues. Trimming took 8 bases from V and 8 from J, leaving 7 bases between them. CDR1 and CDR2 (germline): LGHNT, FRNRAP. The chain's CDR3 is CASPGEPQHF. The DNA for the CDR3 is TGTGCTAGTCCCGGAGAGCCCCAGCATTTT.

There are a few counts of this clonotype. V and J are TRBV5-5 and TRBJ2-7; D is possibly TRBD1 or TRBD2 (5 bases each). The CDR3 sequence is 14 residues long. Trimming stripped 2 bases from V and 6 bases from J, with 15 bases between. The germline V gene has CDR1 SGHKS and CDR2 YYEKEE (reference sequence). The CDR3 sequence is CASSFKTGTGEQYF. CDR3 nucleotide sequence: TGTGCCAGCAGCTTTAAGACTGGGACGGGCGAGCAGTACTTC. Filled out from reference TRBV5-5 and TRBJ2-7, the complete variable domain reads DAGVTQSPTHLIKTRGQQVTLRCSPISGHKSVSWYQQVLGQGPQFIFQYYEKEERGRGNFPDRFSARQFPNYSSELNVNALLLGDSALYLCASSFKTGTGEQYFGPGTRLTVT.

This clonotype appeared a few times. V is TRBV4-1 and J is TRBJ2-1, with D unresolved. V lost 2 bases, J lost 10 bases, and 12 bases lay in between. The germline V gene encodes CDR1 MGHRA and CDR2 YSYEKL. The CDR3 contains 13 residues. CDR3 amino acids: CASSQSNLGEQFF. CDR3 nucleotides: TGCGCCAGCAGCCAATCCAACCTGGGGGAGCAGTTCTTC.

This clonotype has more than one count but fewer than ten. The chain is built from TRBV4-2 and TRBJ2-1, with 13 bases fitting TRBD2. From germline, CDR1 is LGHNA and CDR2 YNFKEQ. Trimming cost V 4 bases and J 9 bases; bases outside gene matches: 6. The CDR3 is 15 amino acids. CDR3 nucleotide sequence: TGTGCCAGCAGCCTCACGACTAGCGGGGGGTCTGAGCAGTTCTTC. It yields the protein CASSLTTSGGSEQFF.

The chain employs TRBV7-6 and TRBJ1-1; tentative D call: TRBD1 (5 bases). The V end lost 3 bases, the J end lost 5 bases, and 10 bases lay between the germline ends. The CDR3 has 13 residues. Germline V CDR1 and CDR2: SGHVS, FNYEAQ. The DNA of the CDR3 is TGTGCCAGCAGCTTTGTCGGGGGTACTGAAGCTTTCTTT. Residues: CASSFVGGTEAFF.

This clonotype was counted a few times. The chain combines TRBV6-5 with TRBJ1-1; no definite D call. Trimming took 7 bases from V and 6 from J, leaving 12 bases between them. This CDR3 is 12 amino acids long. Germline values: CDR1 MNHEY, CDR2 SVGAGI. CDR3 protein: CASTSQRAEAFF. CDR3 nucleotides: TGTGCCAGCACCTCACAGAGGGCTGAAGCTTTCTTT.

The V and J genes are TRBV6-2 or TRBV6-3 and TRBJ2-7; a weak D match, TRBD2 (6 bases). The CDR3 consists of 13 residues. The V gene's germline CDR1 is MNHEY and CDR2 SVGEGT. V was trimmed by 3 bases and J by 3 bases, leaving 9 bases between them. This CDR3 is CASSYGGLYEQYF. The CDR3 coding sequence is TGTGCCAGCAGTTATGGGGGACTCTACGAGCAGTACTTC.

The J gene is TRBJ1-1, the V gene TRBV20-1; D gene uncertain. The CDR3 has 16 amino acids. Germline V gene lookup returns CDR1 DFQATT and CDR2 SNEGSKA (reference sequence). V was trimmed by 4 bases and J by 5 bases, leaving 23 bases between them. The CDR3 DNA reads TGCAGTGCTAAGAAGGATACCAGTGGAGGTGGGACTGAAGCTTTCTTT. This encodes CSAKKDTSGGGTEAFF.

This clonotype was picked up a small number of times. The chain recombines TRBV4-1 with TRBJ2-1; 7 positions agree with TRBD2. V dropped 1 base and J dropped 6; count of bases not matched to a gene: 6. CDR3 size: 15 residues. Germline values: CDR1 MGHRA, CDR2 YSYEKL. The CDR3 protein is CASSQVGSGGNEQFF. As DNA, the CDR3 is TGCGCCAGCAGCCAAGTGGGCTCGGGGGGCAATGAGCAGTTCTTC.

The DNA of the CDR3 is TGTGCCAGCAGCCCTCTTCACGGGGGCTACAATGAGCAGTTCTTC. Translated, it gives CASSPLHGGYNEQFF. The chain recombines TRBV11-2 with TRBJ2-1, with a possible D match to TRBD2 (6 bases). Germline-derived CDR1 and CDR2 are SGHAT and FQNNGV. CDR3 length: 15 residues. V was shortened by 5 bases and J by 3 bases, with 14 bases between the two germline ends.

Here the CDR3 DNA reads TGTGCCAGCAGACCTAACAGGGAAAGAATAAACACTGAAGCTTTCTTT. Its translation is CASRPNRERINTEAFF. The chain is built from TRBV7-6 and TRBJ1-1; tentative D call: TRBD1 (6 bases). V was pared by 6 bases and J by 2 bases, with 19 bases between. The CDR3 covers 16 residues. The germline V gene has CDR1 SGHVS and CDR2 FNYEAQ.

The rearrangement links TRBV11-2 to TRBJ2-3; D is perhaps TRBD1 (6 bases). Germline CDR1 SGHAT, CDR2 FQNNGV. There are 15 residues in the CDR3. Deletions cut 6 bases from V and 6 bases from J, with 19 bases between. For the CDR3, the DNA is TGTGCCAGCAGTTTGACAGGTTCCTTCGGGGATACGCAGTATTTT. This codes for CASSLTGSFGDTQYF.